This T cell receptor beta chain derives from a study of T-cell reconstitution after alpha-beta-depleted transplantation in children. During its preparation, the TCRbeta library received unique molecular identifiers. A single record per CDR3 protein comes from TCRdb applying MiXCR to the PCR reads. The table shows 300,000 to 350,000 distinct CDR3 sequences, with around 16% occurring only once. In this sample, this clonotype turned up many times. Its antigen is still unknown. This CDR3 has 16 residues. CDR1 SGHTA and CDR2 FQGNSA come from the germline V gene. V lost 5 bases, J lost 0 bases, and 11 bases lay in between. Study-level findings and limits: Counts and diversity of T cells one year after transplant came mostly from newly produced T cells.

The sample was PBMCs, mostly from graft donor cells, taken 360 days after TCRalphabeta/CD19-depleted stem cell transplant. This sequence joins TRBV7-2 and TRBJ1-6; D remains ambiguous. The TCR sequence derives from a male patient under 10 years old who had a stem cell transplant for acute lymphoblastic leukemia, so the T cells may come from the graft donor. The CDR3 region is CASSAYKISYNSPLHF. CDR3 DNA sequence: TGTGCCAGCAGCGCCTACAAGATCTCCTATAATTCACCCCTCCACTTT.